This T cell receptor (beta chain) is drawn from a study of CXCR3-negative and CXCR3-positive naive CD8 T cells. Points from the study as a whole: Fresh PBMCs went into most assays, and CXCR3 expression partly declined after cryopreservation. Naive subsets did not differ in surface CD5, and the authors estimated TCR strength using properties of the TRB CDR3. Naive CXCR3-negative and CXCR3-positive cells had similar TRBV-TRBJ usage; memory differed.

Via 5' RACE with UMI labels, TRB cDNA libraries were prepared. For each CDR3 protein, TCRdb gives one entry from its re-call of the 5' RACE reads, without DNA. Seen in this sample are about 48,000 distinct CDR3 sequences; the ten most common clones hold about 15%. About this clonotype: Antigen unknown.

The material sequenced was memory CD8+ T cells from blood. This TCR derives from a human donor in good health. Some clones in this sample may be carry-over from other donors' samples.

The CDR3 spells CASSSPSMRGENEQFF. This sequence joins TRBV12-3 or TRBV12-4 and TRBJ2-1; TCRdb reports TRBD1, a call that lacks DNA to check it against. The CDR3 spans 16 residues.